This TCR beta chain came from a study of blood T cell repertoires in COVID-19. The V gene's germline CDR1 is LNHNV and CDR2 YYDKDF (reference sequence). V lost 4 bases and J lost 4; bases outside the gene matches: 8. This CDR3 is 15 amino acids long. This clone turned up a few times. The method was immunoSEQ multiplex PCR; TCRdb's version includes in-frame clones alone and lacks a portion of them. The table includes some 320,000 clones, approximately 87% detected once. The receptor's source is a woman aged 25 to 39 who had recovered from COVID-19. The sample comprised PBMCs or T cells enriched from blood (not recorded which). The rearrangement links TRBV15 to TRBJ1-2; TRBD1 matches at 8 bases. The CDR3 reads CATSIRTGPSYGYTF. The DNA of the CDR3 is TGTGCCACCAGCATACGGACAGGGCCTTCCTATGGCTACACCTTC.